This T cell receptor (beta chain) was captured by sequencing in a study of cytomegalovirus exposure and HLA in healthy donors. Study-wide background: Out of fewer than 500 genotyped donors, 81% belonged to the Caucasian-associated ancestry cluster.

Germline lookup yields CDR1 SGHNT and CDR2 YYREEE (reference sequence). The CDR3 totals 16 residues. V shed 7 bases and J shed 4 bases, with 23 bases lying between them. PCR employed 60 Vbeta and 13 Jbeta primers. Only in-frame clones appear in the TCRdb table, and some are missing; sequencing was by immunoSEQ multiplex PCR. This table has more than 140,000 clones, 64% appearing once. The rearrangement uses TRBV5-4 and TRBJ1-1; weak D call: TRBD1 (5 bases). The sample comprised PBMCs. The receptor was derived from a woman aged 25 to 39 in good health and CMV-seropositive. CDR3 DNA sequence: TGTGCCAGCGGTAACCGACAGCAGGCCTACTCCACTGAAGCTTTCTTT. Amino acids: CASGNRQQAYSTEAFF.